The 2 T cell receptor beta chains below all came from one sample that was sequenced in a study of CD8+ T cells in alopecia areata. The treatment is: oral pan-JAK inhibitor, 5-10 mg twice daily. RNA, once extracted, was reverse transcribed into cDNA for use as the sequencing template. Libraries were prepared by immunoSEQ multiplex PCR; TCRdb keeps only in-frame clonotypes and omits some of them. The data hold some 170,000 clones, with about 55% observed a single time. The input for sequencing was CD8+ T cells sorted from blood, taken at week 24, from a patient treated with tofacitinib. These receptors were obtained from a human donor with alopecia areata.

The chain is built from TRBV27 and TRBJ2-7; perhaps TRBD1 as D (6 bases). Trimming pared 4 bases from V and 6 bases from J, leaving 10 bases between. The germline CDR1 and CDR2 sequences are MNHEY and SMNVEV (reference sequence). This CDR3 is built from 12 residues. Here the CDR3 DNA reads TGTGCCAGCAGTTCCACAGGGTTCGAGCAGTACTTC. Residues: CASSSTGFEQYF.

This chain uses TRBV13 with TRBJ2-3, with 7 bases matching TRBD2. This CDR3 has 16 amino acids. Germline V gene data show CDR1 as PRHDT and CDR2 as FYEKMQ (reference sequence). V lost 5 bases, J lost 2 bases, and 10 bases stayed unmatched. The CDR3, as DNA: TGTGCCAGCAGCCTCCGAGCGGGGCCGGACACAGATACGCAGTATTTT. It codes for CASSLRAGPDTDTQYF.